What follows are 28 T cell receptor beta chains derived from one specimen sequenced in a study of T-cell memory formation after mild COVID-19. TCRdb re-analysed the 5' RACE reads in MiXCR, keeping a single row per CDR3 protein. The data show about 560,000 distinct CDR3 sequences, 20% to 25% seen once. Sequencing was performed on PBMCs or a T cell subset sorted from them (not recorded which). The receptors stem from an adult woman who had mild COVID-19 (a few samples of this study predate the infection). Cell type and time point are not known.

The chain couples TRBV12-3 or TRBV12-4 to TRBJ2-3; D unclear. V was shortened by 3 bases and J by 5 bases, with 12 bases between the two germline ends. The CDR3 covers 14 residues. The CDR3 loop reads CASSLPTLGDTQYF. CDR3 DNA sequence: TGTGCCAGCAGTTTGCCTACCTTGGGAGATACGCAGTATTTT.

The chain uses TRBV29-1 and TRBJ2-4, with 11 bases lining up with TRBD1. CDR1 SQVTM and CDR2 ANQGSEA come from the germline V gene. With 3 bases clipped from V and 6 bases from J, the junction kept 7 bases outside the gene matches. This CDR3 contains 15 residues. The CDR3 DNA is TGCAGCGTTGACTTACGCGGGACAGGGGGAAACATTCAGTACTTC. It codes for CSVDLRGTGGNIQYF.

V gene TRBV7-6 combines with J gene TRBJ2-7; 8 bases match TRBD1. This CDR3 is 15 amino acids long. Losses at the gene ends were 5 bases for V and 2 bases for J; bases not matched to a gene: 8. The germline gives CDR1 SGHVS, CDR2 FNYEAQ. The CDR3 loop reads CASSPEPGQAYEQYF. The CDR3 DNA reads as TGTGCCAGCAGCCCCGAACCGGGACAGGCCTACGAGCAGTACTTC.

The CDR3 sequence is CASSLGTGGRYSGNTIYF. CDR3 bases: TGTGCCAGCAGCTTAGGGACAGGGGGCCGATACTCTGGAAACACCATATATTTT. The V call is TRBV7-8, the J call TRBJ1-3, with 11 positions matching TRBD1. The CDR3 is 18 amino acids. Germline assignment: CDR1 SGHVS and CDR2 FQNEAQ. Trimming at V came to 1 base and at J to 0 bases, leaving 5 bases not matched to a gene.

The chain combines TRBV4-1 with TRBJ1-2, with D tentatively TRBD1 (6 bases). CDR1 and CDR2 (germline): MGHRA, YSYEKL. The CDR3 is made up of 17 amino acids. Trimming pared 3 bases from V and 4 bases from J, leaving 21 bases between. The CDR3 DNA is TGCGCCAGCAGCCAGACACTACAGGGTTCTGCCCTCTATGGCTACACCTTC. Translation: CASSQTLQGSALYGYTF.

This chain joins TRBV12-3 or TRBV12-4 and TRBJ1-1, with 7 bases matching TRBD1. This CDR3 region has 15 residues. V dropped 4 bases and J dropped 0; count of bases not matched to a gene: 5. In DNA, the CDR3 is TGTGCCAGCAGTTCCGGACAGGCGGTGAACACTGAAGCTTTCTTT. This translates into CASSSGQAVNTEAFF.

The V and J genes are TRBV27 and TRBJ1-1, with D possibly being TRBD1 (5 bases). CDR3 length: 13 amino acids. Trimming stripped 5 bases from V and 0 bases from J, with 7 bases between. Per germline, CDR1 MNHEY and CDR2 SMNVEV (reference sequence). DNA for the CDR3: TGTGCCAGCAGTGGGGCCCTGAACACTGAAGCTTTCTTT. Protein product: CASSGALNTEAFF.

The genes are TRBV5-6 and TRBJ2-3; D not resolved. V was shortened by 1 base and J by 0 bases, with 9 bases between the two germline ends. Germline CDR1 is SGHDT and CDR2 is YYEEEE. The CDR3 loop spans 15 amino acids. The CDR3 protein is CASSLKVTSTDTQYF. CDR3 in DNA: TGTGCCAGCAGCTTGAAGGTGACTAGCACAGATACGCAGTATTTT.

The chain recombines TRBV12-3 or TRBV12-4 with TRBJ2-7, with TRBD2 as a possible D gene (6 bases). The CDR3 is 13 residues long. V dropped 1 base and J dropped 6 bases, with 10 bases sitting between them. The CDR3 DNA is TGTGCCAGCAGTTTAGGAGGAGGGCTCGAGCAGTACTTC. Translating gives CASSLGGGLEQYF.

CDR3 in amino acids: CASSRSTGDYGYTF. Written as DNA, the CDR3 is TGCGCCAGCAGCCGATCGACAGGGGACTATGGCTACACCTTC. The chain joins TRBV4-1 to TRBJ1-2, with 8 bases matching TRBD1. V lost 4 bases to trimming and J lost 3 bases; unmatched junction nucleotides: 4. CDR1 and CDR2 from the germline V gene are MGHRA and YSYEKL. This CDR3 comprises 14 residues.

This clonotype was recorded many times. The chain employs TRBV20-1 and TRBJ2-1; 11 nucleotides align to TRBD2. V shed 3 bases and J 5 bases; nucleotides not matched to a gene: 6. This CDR3 has 15 residues. Germline V lookup: CDR1 DFQATT, CDR2 SNEGSKA (reference sequence). The CDR3 nucleotides are TGCAGTGCTAGGACTAGCGGGGATGGGCACAATGAGCAGTTCTTC. This gives the protein CSARTSGDGHNEQFF.

V is TRBV24-1 and J is TRBJ2-5; 12 bases agree with TRBD2. Losses at the gene ends were 3 bases for V and 2 bases for J; bases not matched to a gene: 6. CDR3 length: 17 amino acids. Germline V gene lookup returns CDR1 KGHDR and CDR2 SFDVKD. The chain's CDR3 is CATSDPRLAGEQETQYF. CDR3 sequence (DNA): TGTGCCACCAGTGATCCCCGACTAGCGGGAGAGCAAGAGACCCAGTACTTC.

In this sample, this clonotype turned up many times. V usage is TRBV4-1 and J usage is TRBJ2-2; D remains ambiguous. This CDR3 contains 15 residues. Germline-derived CDR1 and CDR2 are MGHRA and YSYEKL. Between the trimmed V and J ends, which lost 0 bases and 7 bases, there was a span of 12 bases. The CDR3 sequence: CASSQDGRRNGELFF. CDR3 in DNA: TGCGCCAGCAGCCAAGATGGAAGAAGAAACGGGGAGCTGTTTTTT.

This clonotype was found a few times. The V call is TRBV6-5, the J call TRBJ1-3; D is uncertain. V lost 8 bases, J lost 0 bases, and 8 bases lay in between. The germline CDR1 and CDR2 sequences are MNHEY and SVGAGI. CDR3 length equals 13 residues. CDR3 region: CASRTDSGNTIYF. For the CDR3, the DNA is TGTGCCAGCCGGACTGACTCTGGAAACACCATATATTTT.

The genes are TRBV20-1 and TRBJ2-7; D is possibly TRBD1 (6 bases). Trimming took off 1 base at V and 5 bases at J, with 9 bases between the two ends. The CDR3 runs to 12 residues. Germline CDR1 reads DFQATT; CDR2 reads SNEGSKA (reference sequence). In DNA form, the CDR3 reads TGCAGTGCTAGAGGCAGGGGCCACGAGCAGTACTTC. Translation: CSARGRGHEQYF.

The rearrangement joins TRBV19 to TRBJ1-5; perhaps TRBD1 as D (5 bases). Germline CDR1 is LNHDA and CDR2 is SQIVND (reference sequence). V was clipped by 11 bases and J by 1 base, with 15 bases between them. CDR3 length equals 14 residues. The CDR3 bases are TGTGCCGCCGGGGCCCCGCGGAGCAATCAGCCCCAGCATTTT. Encoded protein: CAAGAPRSNQPQHF.

The CDR3 here is CASIPSGPYTGELFF. As DNA, the CDR3 is TGTGCCAGCATACCTAGCGGACCGTACACCGGGGAGCTGTTTTTT. This chain uses TRBV7-9 with TRBJ2-2, with 7 bases matching TRBD2. J gave up 3 bases and V 7 bases, and 8 bases lay outside the gene matches. Per the germline V gene, CDR1 is SEHNR and CDR2 is FQNEAQ (reference sequence). The CDR3 length is 15 residues.

The chain joins TRBV2 to TRBJ1-6; D gene unclear. Germline lookup yields CDR1 SNHLY and CDR2 FYNNEI. The CDR3 is 17 amino acids. Trimming pared 3 bases from V and 4 bases from J, leaving 16 bases between. The CDR3 protein is CASSDWGDDTYNSPLHF. As DNA, the CDR3 is TGTGCCAGCAGTGATTGGGGAGATGACACATATAATTCACCCCTCCACTTT.

This clonotype came up a few times. The J gene is TRBJ2-7, the V gene TRBV4-1; a possible D gene is TRBD1 (7 bases). Germline V gene data show CDR1 as MGHRA and CDR2 as YSYEKL. V was trimmed by 0 bases and J by 2 bases, leaving 11 bases between them. This CDR3 has 15 residues. This chain's CDR3 is CASSQDPGGTYEQYF. Here the CDR3 DNA reads TGCGCCAGCAGCCAAGACCCAGGGGGGACCTACGAGCAGTACTTC.

There are a few counts of this clonotype. The chain employs TRBV9 and TRBJ1-6; 9 bases agree with TRBD1. This CDR3 has 16 residues. J was trimmed by 8 bases and V by 3 bases; bases with no gene match: 9. Germline V gene lookup returns CDR1 SGDLS and CDR2 YYNGEE. The CDR3, as DNA: TGTGCCAGCAGCGGAGGCCCGGGACAGGGTCATTCACCCCTCCACTTT. Translation gives CASSGGPGQGHSPLHF. The entire variable domain, with the rest obtained from reference TRBV9 and TRBJ1-6, is as follows: DSGVTQTPKHLITATGQRVTLRCSPRSGDLSVYWYQQSLDQGLQFLIQYYNGEERAKGNILERFSAQQFPDLHSELNLSSLELGDSALYFCASSGGPGQGHSPLHFGNGTRLTVT.

This clonotype showed up many times. The V call is TRBV12-3 or TRBV12-4, the J call TRBJ2-3, with 8 bases identical to TRBD1. V shed 5 bases and J 6 bases; nucleotides not matched to a gene: 7. CDR3 size: 14 residues. Written as DNA, the CDR3 is TGTGCCAGCAGTGACGGACAGGGCGGCGATACGCAGTATTTT. Protein product: CASSDGQGGDTQYF.

The genes are TRBV5-4 and TRBJ1-1, with TRBD1 matching over 9 bases. This CDR3 contains 18 residues. V shed 3 bases and J 5 bases; nucleotides not matched to a gene: 17. CDR1 and CDR2 from the germline V gene are SGHNT and YYREEE (reference sequence). CDR3 nucleotides: TGTGCCAGCAGCTGGGCCTACGAAACAGGGGGCTTAGTGACTGAAGCTTTCTTT. Encoded protein: CASSWAYETGGLVTEAFF.

There are a few counts of this clonotype. The CDR3 bases are TGCAGTGCTCCGGGACAGCACTACGAGCAGTACTTC. Its protein is CSAPGQHYEQYF. The chain links TRBV20-1 to TRBJ2-7; 7 nucleotides align to TRBD1. Germline CDR1 DFQATT, CDR2 SNEGSKA (reference sequence). There are 12 residues in the CDR3. V was clipped by 5 bases and J by 3 bases; unmatched bases: 4.

The chain has TRBV10-3 and TRBJ2-1, with 13 bases lining up with TRBD2. The CDR3 loop spans 14 amino acids. Germline CDR1 is ENHRY and CDR2 is SYGVKD. With V trimmed by 6 bases and J by 13 bases, 9 bases remained unmatched. CDR3 loop: CAIRPGTSGNSQFF. In DNA form, the CDR3 reads TGTGCCATCAGACCCGGGACTAGCGGGAATTCTCAGTTCTTC.

The gene calls are TRBV28 and TRBJ2-7; D may be TRBD1 (6 bases). Germline V gene data show CDR1 as MDHEN and CDR2 as SYDVKM. The CDR3 has 15 amino acids. Trimming took 5 bases from V and 2 from J, leaving 16 bases between them. This CDR3 reads CASSPQTGPAYEQYF. CDR3 coding DNA: TGTGCCAGCAGTCCCCAGACAGGCCCAGCCTACGAGCAGTACTTC. The full variable domain, completed using reference TRBV28 and TRBJ2-7, is DVKVTQSSRYLVKRTGEKVFLECVQDMDHENMFWYRQDPGLGLRLIYFSYDVKMKEKGDIPEGYSVSREKKERFSLILESASTNQTSMYLCASSPQTGPAYEQYFGPGTRLTVT.

This clonotype was counted between two and nine times. This rearrangement joins TRBV9 to TRBJ2-1, with 12 bases identical to TRBD2. The CDR3 runs 15 residues. The germline gives CDR1 SGDLS, CDR2 YYNGEE. The V and J ends lost 0 bases and 6 bases, in that order; junction bases with no gene match: 1. The CDR3 region has the DNA TGTGCCAGCAGCGTAGAGGGACTAGCGGGCAATGAGCAGTTCTTC. It codes for CASSVEGLAGNEQFF.

The J gene is TRBJ2-7, the V gene TRBV19; 8 positions match TRBD1. The CDR3 loop spans 15 amino acids. Germline-derived CDR1 and CDR2 are LNHDA and SQIVND (reference sequence). Germline trimming cut 5 bases from V and 1 base from J; bases unmatched to any gene: 7. The CDR3 loop is CASSFSGQASYEQYF. CDR3 nucleotides: TGTGCCAGTAGTTTTTCGGGACAGGCTTCCTACGAGCAGTACTTC. Looking up the rest from reference TRBV19 and TRBJ2-7 gives the full variable domain: DGGITQSPKYLFRKEGQNVTLSCEQNLNHDAMYWYRQDPGQGLRLIYYSQIVNDFQKGDIAEGYSVSREKKESFPLTVTSAQKNPTAFYLCASSFSGQASYEQYFGPGTRLTVT.

The rearrangement links TRBV7-9 to TRBJ1-3; D not resolved. The ends were cut back, 2 bases at V and 2 bases at J, with 10 bases in the middle. CDR3 length equals 15 residues. The germline V gene has CDR1 SEHNR and CDR2 FQNEAQ (reference sequence). The CDR3 DNA reads TGTGCCAGCAGCTTATTGGACGGGGCTGGAAACACCATATATTTT. It specifies CASSLLDGAGNTIYF.